This T cell receptor (beta chain) is from a study of CD8 T cells in ankylosing spondylitis. A word on this clonotype: Its antigen remains unknown.

Whole-study results and caveats: There was reportedly significant enrichment of clones that were disease-linked in matched ankylosing spondylitis synovial fluid. Apparently characteristic of ankylosing spondylitis blood was a TCR beta motif (roughly eight highly homologous variants).

CDR3 length: 12 residues. With 4 bases removed from V and 5 bases from J, the gap between germline ends came to 12 bases. Looked up from germline, CDR1 is DFQATT and CDR2 is SNEGSKA (reference sequence). TCRdb itself ran the 5' RACE reads through MiXCR, one entry per CDR3 protein. This table holds 150,000 to 200,000 distinct CDR3 sequences, around 32% found once. Sequencing was performed on synovial fluid, either unsorted or a sorted T cell fraction (not recorded which). The genes are TRBV20-1 and TRBJ2-7; D possibly corresponds to TRBD2 (5 bases). The sequence was obtained from a male donor with ankylosing spondylitis. CDR3 DNA sequence: TGCAGTGCTACTAGGACGGGAAACGAGCAGTACTTC. This sequence encodes CSATRTGNEQYF.